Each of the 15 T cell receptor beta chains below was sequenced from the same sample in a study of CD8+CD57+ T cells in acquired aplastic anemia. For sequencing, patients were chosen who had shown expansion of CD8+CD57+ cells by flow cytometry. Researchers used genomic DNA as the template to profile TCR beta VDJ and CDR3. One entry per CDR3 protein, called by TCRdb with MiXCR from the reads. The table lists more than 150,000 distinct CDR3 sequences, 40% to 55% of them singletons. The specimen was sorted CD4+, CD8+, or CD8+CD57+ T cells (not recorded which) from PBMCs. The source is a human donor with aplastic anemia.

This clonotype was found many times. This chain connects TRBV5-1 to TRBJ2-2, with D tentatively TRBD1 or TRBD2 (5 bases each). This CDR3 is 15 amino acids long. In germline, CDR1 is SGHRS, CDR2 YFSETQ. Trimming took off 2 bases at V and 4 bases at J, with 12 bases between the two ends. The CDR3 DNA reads TGCGCCAGCAGCTTAGCAGGGACGCGCACCGGGGAGCTGTTTTTT. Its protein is CASSLAGTRTGELFF.

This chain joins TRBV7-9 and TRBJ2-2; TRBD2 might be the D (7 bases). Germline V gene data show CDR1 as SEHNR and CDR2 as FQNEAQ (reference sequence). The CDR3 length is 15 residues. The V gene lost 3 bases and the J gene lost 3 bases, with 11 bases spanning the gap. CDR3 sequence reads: CASSFGGADTGELFF. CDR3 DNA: TGTGCCAGCAGCTTTGGGGGGGCGGACACCGGGGAGCTGTTTTTT.

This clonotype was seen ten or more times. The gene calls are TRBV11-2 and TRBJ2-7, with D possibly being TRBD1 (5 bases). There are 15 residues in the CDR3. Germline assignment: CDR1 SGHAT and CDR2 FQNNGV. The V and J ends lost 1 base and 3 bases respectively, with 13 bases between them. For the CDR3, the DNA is TGTGCCAGCAGCTTAGGGGGCAACACTGTCTACGAGCAGTACTTC. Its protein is CASSLGGNTVYEQYF.

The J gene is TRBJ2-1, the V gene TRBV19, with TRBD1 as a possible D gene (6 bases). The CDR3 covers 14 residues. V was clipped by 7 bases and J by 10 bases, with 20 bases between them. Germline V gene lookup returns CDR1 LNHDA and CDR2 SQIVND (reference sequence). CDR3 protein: CASTVRGPSAEQFF. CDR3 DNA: TGTGCCAGTACCGTCAGGGGTCCCTCAGCCGAGCAGTTCTTC.

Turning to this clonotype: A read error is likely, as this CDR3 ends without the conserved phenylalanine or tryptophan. The CDR3 nucleotides read TGTGCCAGCAGCAACCGGGATTTAAATTCACCCCTCCACTCT. Protein: CASSNRDLNSPLHS. This chain links TRBV2 with TRBJ1-6; D gene unclear. Trimming shortened V by 6 bases and J by 7 bases, and 13 bases separated the two germline ends. CDR3 length equals 14 residues. Per germline, CDR1 SNHLY and CDR2 FYNNEI.

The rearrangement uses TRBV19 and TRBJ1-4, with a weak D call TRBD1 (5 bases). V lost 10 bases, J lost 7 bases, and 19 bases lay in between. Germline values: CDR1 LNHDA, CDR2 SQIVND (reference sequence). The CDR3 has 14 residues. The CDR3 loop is CATSSGREVEKLFF. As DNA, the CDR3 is TGTGCCACCTCATCAGGGCGGGAGGTTGAAAAACTGTTTTTT. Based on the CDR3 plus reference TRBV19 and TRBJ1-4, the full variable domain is DGGITQSPKYLFRKEGQNVTLSCEQNLNHDAMYWYRQDPGQGLRLIYYSQIVNDFQKGDIAEGYSVSREKKESFPLTVTSAQKNPTAFYLCATSSGREVEKLFFGSGTQLSVL.

The CDR3 DNA reads as TGCAGTGCGCGCAACAGGGTTCCTAATTCACCCCTCCACTTT. This sequence encodes CSARNRVPNSPLHF. The V gene is TRBV20-1, the J gene TRBJ1-6, with D maybe TRBD1 (6 bases). The CDR3 spans 14 residues. Per the germline V gene, CDR1 is DFQATT and CDR2 is SNEGSKA (reference sequence). The V gene lost 6 bases and the J gene lost 6 bases, with 15 bases spanning the gap.

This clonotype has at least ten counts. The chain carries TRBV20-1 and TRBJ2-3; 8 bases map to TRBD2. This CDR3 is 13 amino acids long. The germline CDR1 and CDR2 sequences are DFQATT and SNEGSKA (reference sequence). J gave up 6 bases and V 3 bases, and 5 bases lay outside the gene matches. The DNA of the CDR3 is TGCAGTGCTAGTATAGCGGGACATGATACGCAGTATTTT. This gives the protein CSASIAGHDTQYF.

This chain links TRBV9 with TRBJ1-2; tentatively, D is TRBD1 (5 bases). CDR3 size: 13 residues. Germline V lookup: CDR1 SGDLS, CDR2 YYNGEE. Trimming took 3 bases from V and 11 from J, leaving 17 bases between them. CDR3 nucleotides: TGTGCCAGCAGCGCCGCCGGGGGGAATAGGTACACCTTC. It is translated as CASSAAGGNRYTF.

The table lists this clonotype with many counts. This chain's CDR3 is CASSQIANTEAFF. For the CDR3, the DNA is TGTGCCAGCAGCCAAATAGCAAACACTGAAGCTTTCTTT. V and J are TRBV7-9 and TRBJ1-1; D gene uncertain. Between the trimmed V and J ends, which lost 5 bases and 2 bases, there was a span of 9 bases. CDR3 length: 13 amino acids. CDR1 SEHNR and CDR2 FQNEAQ come from the germline V gene (reference sequence).

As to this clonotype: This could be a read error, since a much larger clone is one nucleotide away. The CDR3 DNA is TGTGCTAGAGGTCCAAGACAGGCGGGGGATACGCAGTATTTT. This codes for CARGPRQAGDTQYF. The chain combines TRBV12-5 with TRBJ2-3, with D perhaps assigned TRBD1 or TRBD2 (6 bases each). V lost 9 bases to trimming and J lost 6 bases, with 19 bases between them. Germline V lookup: CDR1 LGHNT, CDR2 FRNRAP. This CDR3 is 14 amino acids long.

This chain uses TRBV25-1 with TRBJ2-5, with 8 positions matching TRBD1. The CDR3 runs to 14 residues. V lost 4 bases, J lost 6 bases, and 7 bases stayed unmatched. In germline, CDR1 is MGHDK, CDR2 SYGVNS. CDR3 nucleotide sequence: TGTGCCAGCAGTGCGACAGACAGGGGAAAGACCCAGTACTTC. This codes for CASSATDRGKTQYF.

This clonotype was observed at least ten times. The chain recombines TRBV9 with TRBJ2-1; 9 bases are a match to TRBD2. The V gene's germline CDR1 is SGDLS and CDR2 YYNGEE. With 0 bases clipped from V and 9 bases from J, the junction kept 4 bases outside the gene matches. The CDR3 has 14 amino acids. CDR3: CASSVGGLAREQFF. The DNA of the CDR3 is TGTGCCAGCAGCGTAGGGGGACTAGCCCGTGAGCAGTTCTTC.

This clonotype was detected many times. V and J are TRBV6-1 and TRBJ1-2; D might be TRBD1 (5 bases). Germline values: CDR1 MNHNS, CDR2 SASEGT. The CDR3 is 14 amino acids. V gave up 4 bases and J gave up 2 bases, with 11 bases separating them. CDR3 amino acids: CASSVQVPNYGYTF. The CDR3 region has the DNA TGTGCCAGCAGTGTACAGGTCCCAAACTATGGCTACACCTTC.

In DNA, the CDR3 is TGTGCCAGCAGAACGACAGATAGCAATCAGCCCCAGCATTTT. Protein: CASRTTDSNQPQHF. V is TRBV12-3 or TRBV12-4 and J is TRBJ1-5, with D possibly TRBD1 on 5 matching bases. The germline V and J ends were trimmed by 6 bases and 0 bases, with 9 bases remaining between them. This CDR3 has 14 residues.